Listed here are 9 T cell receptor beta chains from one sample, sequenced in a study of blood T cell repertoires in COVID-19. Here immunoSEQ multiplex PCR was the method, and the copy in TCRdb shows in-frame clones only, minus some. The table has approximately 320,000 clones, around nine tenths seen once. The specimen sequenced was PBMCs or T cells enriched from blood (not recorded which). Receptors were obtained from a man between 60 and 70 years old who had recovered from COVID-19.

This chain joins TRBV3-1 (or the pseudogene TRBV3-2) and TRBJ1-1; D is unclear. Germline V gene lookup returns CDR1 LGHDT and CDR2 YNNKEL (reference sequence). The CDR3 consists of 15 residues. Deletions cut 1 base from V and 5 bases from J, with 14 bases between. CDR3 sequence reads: CASSQGGRDRTEAFF. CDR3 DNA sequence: TGTGCCAGCAGCCAAGGTGGGCGTGATCGGACTGAAGCTTTCTTT.

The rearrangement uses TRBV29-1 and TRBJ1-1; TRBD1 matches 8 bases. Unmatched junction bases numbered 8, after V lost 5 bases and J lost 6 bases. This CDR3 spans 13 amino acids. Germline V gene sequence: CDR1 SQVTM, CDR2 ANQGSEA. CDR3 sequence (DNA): TGCAGCGTTAAGGACAGGGTTATCCCTGAAGCTTTCTTT. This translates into CSVKDRVIPEAFF.

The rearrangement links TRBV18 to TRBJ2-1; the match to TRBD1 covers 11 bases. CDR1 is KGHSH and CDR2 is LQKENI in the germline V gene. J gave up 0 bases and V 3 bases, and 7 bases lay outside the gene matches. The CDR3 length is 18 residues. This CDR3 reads CASSPDRGRGSSYNEQFF. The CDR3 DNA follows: TGTGCCAGCTCACCGGACAGGGGGCGGGGGAGCTCCTACAATGAGCAGTTCTTC.

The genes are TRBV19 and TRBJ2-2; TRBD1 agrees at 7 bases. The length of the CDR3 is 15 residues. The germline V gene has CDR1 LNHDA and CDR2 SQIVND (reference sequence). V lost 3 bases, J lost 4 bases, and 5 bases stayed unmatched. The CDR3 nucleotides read TGTGCCAGTAGTATTCGAACAGGGGTCACCGGGGAGCTGTTTTTT. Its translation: CASSIRTGVTGELFF.

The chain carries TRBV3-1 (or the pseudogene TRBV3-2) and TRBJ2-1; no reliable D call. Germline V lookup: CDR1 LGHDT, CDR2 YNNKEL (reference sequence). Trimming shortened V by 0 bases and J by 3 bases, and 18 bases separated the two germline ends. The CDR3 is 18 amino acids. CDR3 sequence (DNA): TGTGCCAGCAGCCAAGATTTGCTTGGCCCCATGTTCTACAATGAGCAGTTCTTC. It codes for CASSQDLLGPMFYNEQFF.

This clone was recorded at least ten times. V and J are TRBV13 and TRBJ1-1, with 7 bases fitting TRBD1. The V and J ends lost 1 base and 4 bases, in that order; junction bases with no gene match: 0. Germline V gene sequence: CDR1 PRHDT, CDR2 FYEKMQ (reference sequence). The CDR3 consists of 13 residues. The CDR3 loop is CASSLDRGTEAFF. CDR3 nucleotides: TGTGCCAGCAGCTTAGACAGGGGCACTGAAGCTTTCTTT.

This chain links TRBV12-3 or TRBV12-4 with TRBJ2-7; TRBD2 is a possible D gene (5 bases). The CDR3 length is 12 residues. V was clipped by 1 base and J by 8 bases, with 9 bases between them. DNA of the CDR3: TGTGCCAGCAGTTTAGAAGGACTCCAGCAGTACTTC. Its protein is CASSLEGLQQYF.

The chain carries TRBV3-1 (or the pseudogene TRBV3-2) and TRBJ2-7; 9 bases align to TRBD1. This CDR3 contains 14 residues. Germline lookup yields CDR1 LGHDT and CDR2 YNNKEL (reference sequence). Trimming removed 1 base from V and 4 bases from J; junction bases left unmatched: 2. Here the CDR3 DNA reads TGTGCCAGCAGCCAAGGGACAGGGGTATACGAGCAGTACTTC. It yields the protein CASSQGTGVYEQYF.

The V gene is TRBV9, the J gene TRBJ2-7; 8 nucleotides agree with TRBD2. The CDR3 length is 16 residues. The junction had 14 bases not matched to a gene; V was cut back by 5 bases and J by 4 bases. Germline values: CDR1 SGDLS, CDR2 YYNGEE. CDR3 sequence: CASSRVAGLGFYEQYF. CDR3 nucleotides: TGTGCCAGCAGTCGGGTAGCGGGACTGGGATTTTACGAGCAGTACTTC.